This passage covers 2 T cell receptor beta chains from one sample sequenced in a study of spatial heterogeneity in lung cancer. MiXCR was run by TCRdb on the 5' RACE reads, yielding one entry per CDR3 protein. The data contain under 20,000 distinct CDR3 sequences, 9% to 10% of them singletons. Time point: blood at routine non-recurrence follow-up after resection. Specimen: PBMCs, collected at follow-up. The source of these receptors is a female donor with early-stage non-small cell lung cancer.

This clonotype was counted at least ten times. In DNA, the CDR3 is TGTGCCAGCAGCCTTACACTGCATCCGGGTACTGAAGCTTTCTTT. Translation gives CASSLTLHPGTEAFF. The chain carries TRBV5-5 and TRBJ1-1; no firm D call. This CDR3 has 15 residues. Per the germline V gene, CDR1 is SGHKS and CDR2 is YYEKEE (reference sequence). The V end lost 4 bases, the J end lost 5 bases, and 18 bases lay between the germline ends.

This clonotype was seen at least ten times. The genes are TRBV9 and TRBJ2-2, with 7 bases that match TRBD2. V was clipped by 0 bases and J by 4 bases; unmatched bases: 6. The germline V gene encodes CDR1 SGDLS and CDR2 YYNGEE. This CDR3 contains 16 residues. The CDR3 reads CASSVAFPGGTGELFF. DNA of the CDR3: TGTGCCAGCAGCGTAGCCTTCCCGGGGGGCACCGGGGAGCTGTTTTTT.